This TCR beta chain is from a study of T cells in Graves' hyperthyroidism and ophthalmopathy. Whole-study findings and limits: Stable hyperthyroidism and ophthalmopathy were separated using 13 V-J signatures.

This clonotype was detected ten times or more. What it binds is not known. There were TCR beta CDR3 regions amplified from RNA transcripts. Primed by the HTBI set, a first-round RT-PCR was run on the TCR CDR3. TCRdb independently ran MiXCR on the multiplex PCR reads; one entry per CDR3 protein. The data contain hundreds of thousands of distinct CDR3 sequences, 15% to 19% of them singletons. Trimming pared 4 bases from V and 1 base from J, leaving 16 bases between. The CDR3 is 16 amino acids. Germline V lookup: CDR1 SEHNR, CDR2 FQNEAQ (reference sequence). The receptor's source is a woman between 18 and 29 years old with Graves' hyperthyroidism. The chain couples TRBV7-9 to TRBJ1-1, with D perhaps matching TRBD1 (5 bases). The sequencing input was blood. The CDR3 DNA is TGTGCCAGCAGCTCGGGGGGTGGAGGGAGGAACACTGAAGCTTTCTTT. It is translated as CASSSGGGGRNTEAFF.